This record looks at one T cell receptor (beta chain) sequence and its context. No antigen is known for it. One entry per CDR3 protein, called by TCRdb with MiXCR from the 5' RACE reads. The sample lists about 110,000 distinct CDR3 sequences; about a sixth were seen once. The sample is drawn from a study of T-cell memory formation after mild COVID-19. Across the study: Largely, TCR clusters stayed within a single donor.

Study outcomes and limitations: Prior to infection, memory already included some responding clones, suggesting cross-reactive memory joined. Contracting CD4+ clones sat mainly in CM and EM; CD8+ in EMRA. The SARS-CoV-2 specificity of second-wave clones reaching peak at day 37 remained unverified.

This sequence was found in a man aged 18 to 29 who had mild COVID-19 (a few samples of this study predate the infection). Cell type and time point are not known. Sequencing input: PBMCs or a T cell subset sorted from them (not recorded which).

The CDR3 DNA is TGCAGCGTTGTTCACGGGGGCTTTTCCTACGAGCAGTACTTC. It codes for CSVVHGGFSYEQYF. V usage is TRBV29-1 and J usage is TRBJ2-7, with D perhaps assigned TRBD1 or TRBD2 (6 bases each). The V end lost 4 bases, the J end lost 1 base, and 14 bases lay between the germline ends. The CDR3 runs 14 residues. CDR1 and CDR2 (germline): SQVTM, ANQGSEA.